This entry concerns a single T cell receptor (beta chain). The data belong to a study of control samples from healthy donors and cancer patients. The CDR3 has 17 amino acids. V was clipped by 0 bases and J by 1 base, with 14 bases between them. Germline lookup yields CDR1 SGDLS and CDR2 YYNGEE. Repertoires were generated with immunoSEQ multiplex PCR, while TCRdb's copy carries only in-frame clones and drops some. The table shows 99,000 or so clones, with about four fifths occurring only once. Input material: blood. The chain carries TRBV9 and TRBJ1-3; D perhaps matches TRBD1 (6 bases). The sequence came from a woman between 50 and 59 years old in good health. CDR3 sequence: CASSVVPGEPSGNTIYF. CDR3 in DNA: TGTGCCAGCAGCGTAGTCCCAGGGGAACCGTCTGGAAACACCATATATTTT.